The clone carrying this TCR beta chain was seen only a few times. The antigen is undetermined. This record comes from a study of T cells after yellow fever vaccination. Study context: Fractions low in cell number were prepared with SMART-Seq v4 Ultra Low Input. General study points: The secondary response was weaker but peaked faster, day 5 versus 15.

Deletions cut 3 bases from V and 7 bases from J, with 15 bases between. The CDR3 is 14 residues long. Germline CDR1 reads SGHTA; CDR2 reads FQGNSA. Template switching with 5'RACE generated the TCR cDNA and added a universal primer site and UMIs. TCRdb independently ran MiXCR on the 5' RACE reads; one entry per CDR3 protein. Altogether under 500,000 distinct CDR3 sequences are present, roughly a sixth being singletons, with the ten largest covering roughly a sixth. The sequencing here drew on PBMCs, taken before the yellow fever booster vaccination. The source is a man aged 18-30 years who received the YFV17D yellow fever vaccine. The chain uses TRBV7-2 and TRBJ1-2, with D unclear. CDR3 DNA sequence: TGTGCCAGCAGCTTGATAGGCCCACCGGGTGGCTACACCTTC. Translation gives CASSLIGPPGGYTF.